This passage covers 5 T cell receptor beta chains from one sample sequenced in a study of T cell repertoires in breast cancer. During the second nested PCR, blocking oligonucleotides suppressed genes that were not paired. TCRdb re-called the emulsion pairing reads with MiXCR, one entry per CDR3 protein. This sample has some 37,000 distinct CDR3 sequences; under 60% occur once, and the top ten carry less than 70%. An expanded emulsion RT-PCR with primers for all TCR V genes paired CD8+ T cell chains. The sequenced material came from CD8+ T cells. The receptor source for this set is a pool of human donors with breast cancer or a healthy control (not recorded which).

The chain joins TRBV9 to TRBJ2-1; 9 bases map to TRBD2. This CDR3 spans 16 amino acids. The V gene's germline CDR1 is SGDLS and CDR2 YYNGEE. V trimming: 1 base; J trimming: 3 bases; junction bases outside the gene matches: 5. The CDR3 coding sequence is TGTGCCAGCAGCGTAAGTGGGACTAGCAACTACAATGAGCAGTTCTTC. It encodes CASSVSGTSNYNEQFF.

This rearrangement joins TRBV6-1 to TRBJ2-7; 7 bases agree with TRBD2. The CDR3 consists of 14 residues. The V gene's germline CDR1 is MNHNS and CDR2 SASEGT. V lost 1 base, J lost 0 bases, and 0 bases stayed unmatched. CDR3 sequence (DNA): TGTGCCAGCAGTGAAGGGACTAGCTCCTACGAGCAGTACTTC. It specifies CASSEGTSSYEQYF.

Comments on this clonotype: A much larger clone differs by one base, so this may be a read error. The gene calls are TRBV28 and TRBJ1-1, with 7 bases matching TRBD1. V lost 8 bases to trimming and J lost 3 bases; unmatched junction nucleotides: 18. The germline V gene has CDR1 MDHEN and CDR2 SYDVKM. CDR3 length equals 17 residues. CDR3 in amino acids: CASGGGGRGLVYTEAFF. CDR3 in DNA: TGTGCCAGCGGTGGTGGGGGCAGGGGGTTGGTGTACACTGAAGCTTTCTTT.

The genes are TRBV7-9 and TRBJ1-1; no clear D gene. The CDR3 length is 15 residues. V was trimmed by 5 bases and J by 6 bases, leaving 19 bases between them. CDR1 is SEHNR and CDR2 is FQNEAQ in the germline V gene (reference sequence). This CDR3 is CASSREGLKVAEAFF. The CDR3 nucleotides are TGTGCCAGCAGCCGGGAAGGGCTGAAGGTAGCTGAAGCTTTCTTT.

This clonotype was seen just once. The rearrangement uses TRBV10-3 and TRBJ1-3; a possible D gene is TRBD1 (5 bases). Germline V lookup: CDR1 ENHRY, CDR2 SYGVKD. Between the trimmed V and J ends, which lost 5 bases and 15 bases, there was a span of 17 bases. This CDR3 has 12 amino acids. The CDR3 spells CAISPSPGRRYF. The CDR3 DNA reads as TGTGCCATCAGTCCCTCGCCGGGACGGAGATATTTT.